The clone carrying this T cell receptor (beta chain) was counted at least ten times. What it binds is unknown. TCRdb re-called the 5' RACE reads with MiXCR, one entry per CDR3 protein. Of under 650,000 distinct CDR3 sequences in the sample, about a sixth were seen once. These data originate in a study of T-cell memory formation after mild COVID-19. Study-level results: Nothing showed for sure that second-wave clones peaking on day 37 were SARS-CoV-2 specific.

Trimming cost V 4 bases and J 0 bases, with 13 bases left between them. Germline CDR1 DFQATT, CDR2 SNEGSKA (reference sequence). The CDR3 length is 15 residues. The rearrangement links TRBV20-1 to TRBJ2-1; D gene uncertain. This TCR was recovered from an adult woman who had mild COVID-19 (a few samples of this study predate the infection). Cell type and time point are not known. The source material was PBMCs or a T cell subset sorted from them (not recorded which). The chain's CDR3 is CSAIRLTSSYNEQFF. CDR3 in DNA: TGCAGTGCTATCCGTTTGACCAGCTCCTACAATGAGCAGTTCTTC.